These 13 T cell receptor beta chains originate from one sample sequenced in a study of T cells in Graves' hyperthyroidism and ophthalmopathy. RNA transcripts provided the source from which TCR beta CDR3 regions were amplified. When the TCR CDR3 underwent first-round RT-PCR, the HTBI primer set was used. Each CDR3 protein gets one entry after TCRdb re-called the multiplex PCR reads with MiXCR. This sample has some 650,000 distinct CDR3 sequences, with about a sixth found just once. Sequencing was performed on blood. The receptors stem from a middle-aged woman with Graves' ophthalmopathy.

The chain combines TRBV18 with TRBJ2-6; D is unclear. This CDR3 comprises 15 residues. Germline CDR1 is KGHSH and CDR2 is LQKENI. Deletions cut 2 bases from V and 0 bases from J, with 5 bases between. CDR3 DNA sequence: TGTGCCAGCTCACCATGGTTCTCTGGGGCCAACGTCCTGACTTTC. Residues: CASSPWFSGANVLTF. The full variable domain, with the rest looked up from reference TRBV18 and TRBJ2-6, is NAGVMQNPRHLVRRRGQEARLRCSPMKGHSHVYWYRQLPEEGLKFMVYLQKENIIDESGMPKERFSAEFPKEGPSILRIQQVVRGDSAAYFCASSPWFSGANVLTFGAGSRLTVL.

The V and J genes are TRBV4-1 and TRBJ2-3; 7 bases match TRBD2. Germline CDR1 and CDR2: MGHRA and YSYEKL. V lost 0 bases to trimming and J lost 3 bases; unmatched junction nucleotides: 9. The CDR3 has 17 amino acids. The CDR3 region is CASSQEGAGVLTDTQYF. The CDR3 nucleotides are TGCGCCAGCAGCCAAGAAGGTGCGGGGGTCTTAACAGATACGCAGTATTTT.

As for this clonotype: An end of the junction differs from the germline gene, which may be a read error. The V and J genes are TRBV11-2 and TRBJ2-1, with TRBD2 matching over 10 bases. Germline V gene data show CDR1 as SGHAT and CDR2 as FQNNGV. The CDR3 contains 15 residues. In DNA, the CDR3 is TGCGCCAGCAGCTGGACTAGCGGAAACTACAATGAGCAGTTCTTC. Its translation is CASSWTSGNYNEQFF.

This clonotype was seen repeatedly, ten times or more. The gene calls are TRBV28 and TRBJ2-7; perhaps TRBD1 as D (6 bases). The germline CDR1 and CDR2 sequences are MDHEN and SYDVKM. V lost 6 bases, J lost 3 bases, and 15 bases lay in between. This CDR3 is built from 14 residues. The chain's CDR3 is CASRSGQGDYEQYF. The CDR3 nucleotides read TGTGCCAGCAGGTCGGGACAAGGGGACTACGAGCAGTACTTC. The complete variable domain, with remaining parts taken from reference TRBV28 and TRBJ2-7, reads DVKVTQSSRYLVKRTGEKVFLECVQDMDHENMFWYRQDPGLGLRLIYFSYDVKMKEKGDIPEGYSVSREKKERFSLILESASTNQTSMYLCASRSGQGDYEQYFGPGTRLTVT.

The rearrangement uses TRBV11-2 and TRBJ2-7, with a possible D match to TRBD2 (6 bases). The V gene's germline CDR1 is SGHAT and CDR2 FQNNGV. Trimming cost V 3 bases and J 12 bases, with 21 bases left between them. The CDR3 sequence is 14 residues long. CDR3 DNA sequence: TGTGCCAGCAGCTTCGCCGGGGGAAAGGGCGAACTGTACTTC. Encoded protein: CASSFAGGKGELYF.

The chain recombines TRBV4-1 with TRBJ1-1, with D perhaps matching TRBD1 (6 bases). The germline V gene has CDR1 MGHRA and CDR2 YSYEKL. V was shortened by 0 bases and J by 1 base, with 24 bases between the two germline ends. CDR3 length: 20 residues. The CDR3 loop reads CASSQERRATAGQKNTEAFF. The CDR3 DNA is TGCGCCAGCAGCCAAGAAAGAAGAGCGACAGCCGGACAGAAGAACACTGAAGCTTTCTTT.

This clonotype was seen ten or more times. This sequence joins TRBV11-2 and TRBJ2-1; either TRBD1 or TRBD2 may fit D (5 bases each). The V and J ends lost 2 bases and 0 bases respectively, with 14 bases between them. The germline V gene encodes CDR1 SGHAT and CDR2 FQNNGV. The CDR3 sequence is 17 residues long. The DNA of the CDR3 is TGTGCCAGCAGCTTATACCTCCGGGGCCTCTCCTACAATGAGCAGTTCTTC. Its translation: CASSLYLRGLSYNEQFF.

This chain connects TRBV19 to TRBJ2-2; TRBD1 agrees at 11 bases. The CDR3 covers 16 residues. The ends lost 3 bases at V and 4 bases at J; junction bases unmatched: 4. Germline lookup yields CDR1 LNHDA and CDR2 SQIVND (reference sequence). This CDR3 is CASSISGTGGTGELFF. CDR3 coding DNA: TGTGCCAGTAGTATCTCCGGGACAGGGGGCACCGGGGAGCTGTTTTTT.

The chain recombines TRBV19 with TRBJ2-5; either TRBD1 or TRBD2 may supply D (5 bases each). V shed 2 bases and J shed 0 bases, with 19 bases lying between them. The CDR3 is 18 residues long. The V gene's germline CDR1 is LNHDA and CDR2 SQIVND (reference sequence). CDR3 region: CASSIRNWGTVDQETQYF. CDR3 DNA: TGTGCCAGTAGTATACGGAATTGGGGGACCGTAGACCAAGAGACCCAGTACTTC.

J is TRBJ2-3 and V is TRBV7-3, with 10 bases that match TRBD2. This CDR3 has 15 amino acids. Germline V gene sequence: CDR1 SGHTA, CDR2 FQGTGA. J gave up 3 bases and V 5 bases, and 5 bases lay outside the gene matches. CDR3 nucleotides: TGTGCCAGCAGCATGGGTAGCGGGGGGACAGATACGCAGTATTTT. It codes for CASSMGSGGTDTQYF.

This clonotype showed up many times. The chain couples TRBV3-1 to TRBJ2-3; 7 nucleotides line up with TRBD2. Germline V gives CDR1 LGHDT, CDR2 YNNKEL (reference sequence). V was pared by 3 bases and J by 4 bases, with 7 bases of the junction left unmatched. The CDR3 loop spans 15 amino acids. The CDR3 DNA sequence: TGTGCCAGCAGCCACTTGTCGGGAGGCGCAGATACGCAGTATTTT. This gives the protein CASSHLSGGADTQYF.

This chain uses TRBV9 with TRBJ2-2; the match to TRBD2 covers 7 bases. After removal of 5 bases from V and 3 bases from J, the junction contained 10 bases not matched to a gene. Germline values: CDR1 SGDLS, CDR2 YYNGEE. The CDR3 extends over 16 amino acids. For the CDR3, the DNA is TGTGCCAGCAGTCACCTTGGGGGAGGGGACACCGGGGAGCTGTTTTTT. It codes for CASSHLGGGDTGELFF.

This clonotype was counted between two and nine times. The rearrangement links TRBV28 to TRBJ1-5; 10 bases line up with TRBD1. Germline V gene lookup returns CDR1 MDHEN and CDR2 SYDVKM. V dropped 5 bases and J dropped 6; count of bases not matched to a gene: 4. The CDR3 length is 14 residues. The CDR3: CASSAGTGVQPQHF. As DNA, the CDR3 is TGTGCCAGCAGTGCCGGGACAGGGGTTCAGCCCCAGCATTTT.